These 9 T cell receptor beta chains were all obtained from the same sample, sequenced in a study of cytomegalovirus exposure and HLA in healthy donors. A multiplex PCR was run with 60 Vbeta primers and 13 Jbeta primers. Some clones are missing from TCRdb's copy, which holds only in-frame ones; the method was immunoSEQ multiplex PCR. The sample gives some 110,000 clones, about 69% of which show up once; roughly 1.5% is in the top ten. Material for sequencing was PBMCs. Every receptor here comes from a woman between 18 and 29 years old in good health and CMV-seronegative.

The rearrangement joins TRBV19 to TRBJ2-7; 8 nucleotides match TRBD1. The junction had 4 bases not matched to a gene; V was cut back by 2 bases and J by 4 bases. Per the germline V gene, CDR1 is LNHDA and CDR2 is SQIVND (reference sequence). The CDR3 is 14 residues long. This chain's CDR3 is CASSISQGAYEQYF. For the CDR3, the DNA is TGTGCCAGTAGTATAAGCCAGGGGGCGTACGAGCAGTACTTC.

The rearrangement links TRBV5-4 to TRBJ1-1; perhaps TRBD1 as D (5 bases). The length of the CDR3 is 15 residues. The V and J ends lost 4 bases and 1 base respectively, with 14 bases between them. Germline lookup yields CDR1 SGHNT and CDR2 YYREEE (reference sequence). The CDR3 protein is CASSLEAGRNTEAFF. In DNA, the CDR3 is TGTGCCAGCAGCCTGGAGGCGGGACGGAACACTGAAGCTTTCTTT.

A few counts support this clone. The genes are TRBV23-1 and TRBJ2-3, with a possible D match to TRBD1 (5 bases). TRBV23-1 is given ORF status, its function remaining uncertain. V lost 0 bases to trimming and J lost 0 bases, with 10 bases between them. The CDR3 consists of 16 residues. The CDR3 DNA follows: TGCGCCAGCAGTCAATCTGGCAGGGCTAGCACAGATACGCAGTATTTT. This translates into CASSQSGRASTDTQYF.

This sequence joins TRBV18 and TRBJ2-7, with 9 bases fitting TRBD2. The CDR3 contains 15 residues. The germline V gene encodes CDR1 KGHSH and CDR2 LQKENI. V was clipped by 2 bases and J by 1 base; unmatched bases: 3. The CDR3 region is CASSPATSGSYEQYF. Here the CDR3 DNA reads TGTGCCAGCTCACCAGCGACTAGCGGATCCTACGAGCAGTACTTC.

The rearrangement uses TRBV7-2 and TRBJ2-7; 12 positions match TRBD1. From germline, CDR1 is SGHTA and CDR2 FQGNSA. The junction had 15 bases not matched to a gene; V was cut back by 5 bases and J by 7 bases. This CDR3 has 17 residues. Here the CDR3 reads CASSTYVGTGGSGEQYF. The CDR3 DNA reads as TGTGCCAGCAGCACCTATGTCGGGACAGGGGGCAGTGGGGAGCAGTACTTC.

The chain is built from TRBV6-5 and TRBJ2-7; D remains unclear. This CDR3 spans 14 amino acids. The ends were cut back, 0 bases at V and 2 bases at J, with 8 bases in the middle. From germline, CDR1 is MNHEY and CDR2 SVGAGI. CDR3 bases: TGTGCCAGCAGTTACTCGAAGCTAGCCTACGAGCAGTACTTC. This gives the protein CASSYSKLAYEQYF.

In nucleotides, the CDR3 is TGTGCCAGCAGCTTGGACGTAGAGACAGGGGGCGGTCGGCATTTT. It encodes CASSLDVETGGGRHF. The V gene is TRBV5-5, the J gene TRBJ1-5; 10 nucleotides match TRBD1. Germline V gene data show CDR1 as SGHKS and CDR2 as YYEKEE (reference sequence). After removal of 0 bases from V and 15 bases from J, the junction contained 12 bases not matched to a gene. The CDR3 totals 15 residues. Full variable domain (remainder filled in from reference TRBV5-5 and TRBJ1-5): DAGVTQSPTHLIKTRGQQVTLRCSPISGHKSVSWYQQVLGQGPQFIFQYYEKEERGRGNFPDRFSARQFPNYSSELNVNALLLGDSALYLCASSLDVETGGGRHFGDGTRLSIL.

The chain uses TRBV7-9 and TRBJ2-2; 7 positions agree with TRBD1. V lost 5 bases, J lost 3 bases, and 3 bases stayed unmatched. Germline-derived CDR1 and CDR2 are SEHNR and FQNEAQ (reference sequence). This CDR3 contains 14 residues. The CDR3 loop reads CASSQGQYTGELFF. The CDR3 bases are TGTGCCAGCAGCCAGGGACAGTACACCGGGGAGCTGTTTTTT.

V and J are TRBV6-5 and TRBJ1-2; no clear D gene. The ends were cut back, 8 bases at V and 2 bases at J, with 9 bases in the middle. The CDR3 is 12 residues long. The germline gives CDR1 MNHEY, CDR2 SVGAGI. The DNA of the CDR3 is TGTGCCAGCCGGTATGAGAACTATGGCTACACCTTC. The encoded protein is CASRYENYGYTF.